Described below is a single TCR beta chain sequence and its context. CDR3 length equals 15 residues. Germline loops: CDR1 SGDLS, CDR2 YYNGEE. V lost 3 bases and J 2 bases, leaving 15 bases between the germline ends. Per the original methods: Estimation of nucleated cell counts relied on the amplification of reference gene primers. The data were produced by immunoSEQ multiplex PCR, yet TCRdb's version contains in-frame clones alone and is incomplete. V, J and clone size derive from that table, while D and trimming were established from the DNA sequence. The sample holds about 330,000 clones, roughly 90% seen once. This record comes from a study of blood T cell repertoires in COVID-19. Study-wide background: Researchers got acute and convalescent COVID-19 samples from the United States, Italy and Spain. T cells, B-cell-depleted T cells, or PBMCs supplied cDNA or gDNA.

The sample consisted of peripheral blood. The V and J genes are TRBV9 and TRBJ2-7, with TRBD2 as a possible D gene (6 bases). This clonotype was sampled from a woman aged 45 to 65 with active or convalescent COVID-19. CDR3 residues: CASSGAGTSTYEQYF. The CDR3 DNA reads as TGTGCCAGCAGCGGGGCCGGGACTTCTACCTACGAGCAGTACTTC. The full variable domain, with the rest looked up from reference TRBV9 and TRBJ2-7, is DSGVTQTPKHLITATGQRVTLRCSPRSGDLSVYWYQQSLDQGLQFLIQYYNGEERAKGNILERFSAQQFPDLHSELNLSSLELGDSALYFCASSGAGTSTYEQYFGPGTRLTVT.